This passage covers 19 T cell receptor beta chains from one sample sequenced in a study of shared clonotypes between healthy human individuals. Sequencing was performed with immunoSEQ multiplex PCR; in TCRdb, only in-frame clones are kept and a portion is missing. The sample shows 450,000 to 550,000 clones, around 79% of them seen only once. Specimen: PBMCs. Every receptor here comes from a woman in her thirties or forties in good health. Some clones in this sample may be carry-over from other donors' samples.

The chain employs TRBV9 and TRBJ2-7; D possibly corresponds to TRBD2 (7 bases). Trimming removed 6 bases from V and 0 bases from J, with 16 bases in between. Germline CDR1 SGDLS, CDR2 YYNGEE. This CDR3 is 15 amino acids long. The CDR3 coding sequence is TGTGCCAGCACCCTAGGGGGGGACTCCTCCTACGAGCAGTACTTC. It yields the protein CASTLGGDSSYEQYF.

The V and J genes are TRBV11-3 and TRBJ2-1, with 9 bases that match TRBD2. The junction had 11 bases not matched to a gene; V was cut back by 4 bases and J by 7 bases. CDR1 is SGHNT, CDR2 YENEEA, per germline. The CDR3 length is 16 residues. The CDR3, as DNA: TGTGCCAGCAGCTCCTCCCCGGGACTAGCTTCAAATGAGCAGTTCTTC. It codes for CASSSSPGLASNEQFF.

The chain uses TRBV5-1 and TRBJ2-7, with 12 positions matching TRBD2. With V trimmed by 0 bases and J by 4 bases, 5 bases remained unmatched. The germline gives CDR1 SGHRS, CDR2 YFSETQ. The CDR3 sequence is 16 residues long. CDR3 region: CASSLDPSGRGYEQYF. The CDR3 DNA follows: TGCGCCAGCAGCTTGGATCCTAGCGGGAGGGGATACGAGCAGTACTTC.

J is TRBJ2-5 and V is TRBV4-2, with 12 bases lining up with TRBD1. Germline V lookup: CDR1 LGHNA, CDR2 YNFKEQ. The CDR3 extends over 15 amino acids. The V segment lost 4 bases and the J segment 3 bases; nucleotides outside the gene matches: 3. The CDR3 protein is CASSRGTGGEETQYF. In DNA, the CDR3 is TGTGCCAGCAGCCGGGGGACAGGGGGCGAAGAGACCCAGTACTTC.

The chain employs TRBV7-2 and TRBJ1-3; weak D call: TRBD1 (6 bases). The CDR3 is 18 residues long. With 1 base removed from V and 2 bases from J, the gap between germline ends came to 18 bases. The germline CDR1 and CDR2 sequences are SGHTA and FQGNSA. The chain's CDR3 is CASSLVFRGGAPGNTIYF. The CDR3 DNA follows: TGTGCCAGCAGCTTAGTCTTCCGCGGGGGGGCGCCTGGAAACACCATATATTTT. Drawing the rest from reference TRBV7-2 and TRBJ1-3, the complete variable domain is GAGVSQSPSNKVTEKGKDVELRCDPISGHTALYWYRQSLGQGLEFLIYFQGNSAPDKSGLPSDRFSAERTGGSVSTLTIQRTQQEDSAVYLCASSLVFRGGAPGNTIYFGEGSWLTVV.

The chain couples TRBV7-2 to TRBJ1-2; TRBD1 might be the D (5 bases). The V and J ends lost 0 bases and 3 bases respectively, with 17 bases between them. The CDR3 spans 17 residues. CDR1 and CDR2 (germline): SGHTA, FQGNSA. For the CDR3, the DNA is TGTGCCAGCAGCTTAGCGTTTGGGGGTCGGGCTGACTATGGCTACACCTTC. Its protein is CASSLAFGGRADYGYTF.

The J gene is TRBJ1-1, the V gene TRBV28; weak D call: TRBD1 (6 bases). Germline CDR1 is MDHEN and CDR2 is SYDVKM. The ends were cut back, 10 bases at V and 9 bases at J, with 24 bases in the middle. The CDR3 sequence is 14 residues long. CDR3 loop: CAITTGQGGDKAFF. The CDR3 bases are TGTGCCATCACGACGGGGCAGGGAGGGGACAAAGCTTTCTTT.

The genes are TRBV6-6 and TRBJ1-5; D unclear. The CDR3 consists of 14 residues. Germline V lookup: CDR1 MNHNY, CDR2 SVGAGI (reference sequence). Trimming stripped 4 bases from V and 3 bases from J, with 10 bases between. In DNA, the CDR3 is TGTGCCAGCAGTTCCTCCAGTTACAATCAGCCCCAGCATTTT. Translated, it gives CASSSSSYNQPQHF.

This clone appeared a single time. The J gene is TRBJ2-3, the V gene TRBV9; TRBD1 matches at 7 bases. Germline V gene lookup returns CDR1 SGDLS and CDR2 YYNGEE. Trimming at V came to 2 bases and at J to 6 bases, leaving 3 bases not matched to a gene. This CDR3 has 13 amino acids. In DNA form, the CDR3 reads TGTGCCAGCAGCGTGACAGGGTCCGATACGCAGTATTTT. This gives the protein CASSVTGSDTQYF.

This rearrangement joins TRBV9 to TRBJ1-6; 8 bases fit TRBD1. Trimming cost V 3 bases and J 6 bases; bases outside gene matches: 8. Germline V gene sequence: CDR1 SGDLS, CDR2 YYNGEE. CDR3 length equals 16 residues. CDR3 in DNA: TGTGCCAGCAGCGCAGGGGGCGGGTTTCGTAATTCACCCCTCCACTTT. It yields the protein CASSAGGGFRNSPLHF.

This clone has at least ten counts. The rearrangement joins TRBV7-3 to TRBJ2-1, with D unresolved. V was clipped by 5 bases and J by 6 bases, with 11 bases between them. CDR3 length: 13 amino acids. Germline V CDR1 and CDR2: SGHTA, FQGTGA. As DNA, the CDR3 is TGTGCCAGCAGCCCTGAGGAACTCAATGAGCAGTTCTTC. Encoded protein: CASSPEELNEQFF.

This clone has only one observation. The chain couples TRBV15 to TRBJ1-1; possibly TRBD1 for D (5 bases). This CDR3 has 15 residues. Per germline, CDR1 LNHNV and CDR2 YYDKDF (reference sequence). Trimming removed 0 bases from V and 4 bases from J, with 12 bases in between. CDR3 bases: TGTGCCACCAGCAGAGATAAAGGGGTTGGCACTGAAGCTTTCTTT. Its protein is CATSRDKGVGTEAFF. The whole variable domain, filled in from reference TRBV15 and TRBJ1-1, reads DAMVIQNPRYQVTQFGKPVTLSCSQTLNHNVMYWYQQKSSQAPKLLFHYYDKDFNNEADTPDNFQSRRPNTSFCFLDIRSPGLGDTAMYLCATSRDKGVGTEAFFGQGTRLTVV.

The chain combines TRBV10-2 with TRBJ2-3, with D unresolved. This CDR3 spans 11 amino acids. V was clipped by 4 bases and J by 4 bases, with 3 bases between them. The germline gives CDR1 WSHSY, CDR2 SAAADI. The CDR3 is CASSGSDTQYF. The CDR3 DNA follows: TGCGCCAGCAGTGGTTCAGATACGCAGTATTTT.

The J gene is TRBJ2-3, the V gene TRBV11-2; D uncertain. Trimming shortened V by 3 bases and J by 0 bases, and 4 bases separated the two germline ends. Germline V gene sequence: CDR1 SGHAT, CDR2 FQNNGV. The CDR3 extends over 13 amino acids. The chain's CDR3 is CASSFGSTDTQYF. The CDR3 bases are TGTGCCAGCAGCTTCGGAAGCACAGATACGCAGTATTTT. Variable domain in full (rest from reference TRBV11-2 and TRBJ2-3): EAGVAQSPRYKIIEKRQSVAFWCNPISGHATLYWYQQILGQGPKLLIQFQNNGVVDDSQLPKDRFSAERLKGVDSTLKIQPAKLEDSAVYLCASSFGSTDTQYFGPGTRLTVL.

This clone showed up just a few times. CDR3 nucleotides: TGTGCCAGCAGCGCGACAGGGGTAAAAGCTTTCTTT. This codes for CASSATGVKAFF. The chain has TRBV25-1 and TRBJ1-1; 8 bases are shared with TRBD1. Looked up from germline, CDR1 is MGHDK and CDR2 is SYGVNS. J was trimmed by 9 bases and V by 6 bases; bases with no gene match: 6. The CDR3 length is 12 residues.

This chain links TRBV6-4 with TRBJ2-2, with D possibly matching TRBD2 (6 bases). Trimming left V 2 bases short and J 4 bases short, with 11 bases between. The CDR3 extends over 15 amino acids. CDR1 MRHNA and CDR2 SNTAGT come from the germline V gene. CDR3 nucleotides: TGTGCCAGCAGTGACCCGACTAGTACCACCGGGGAGCTGTTTTTT. Translation gives CASSDPTSTTGELFF.

This clone was counted a single time. In nucleotides, the CDR3 is TGTGCCAGTAGCCAGGGGGCAGGTGAGCAGTACTTC. Translating it yields CASSQGAGEQYF. The chain joins TRBV19 to TRBJ2-7; TRBD1 matches at 8 bases. Germline V gene lookup returns CDR1 LNHDA and CDR2 SQIVND (reference sequence). V gave up 6 bases and J gave up 7 bases; unmatched junction bases: 5. CDR3 size: 12 residues.

The gene calls are TRBV11-2 and TRBJ2-5; D gene unclear. The better agreement between TRBJ2-7 and the DNA end casts doubt on the J call. The CDR3 has 13 amino acids. Germline lookup yields CDR1 SGHAT and CDR2 FQNNGV. CDR3 sequence: CASSLGGSYEQYF. In nucleotides, the CDR3 is TGTGCCAGCAGCTTAGGGGGCTCCTACGAGCAGTACTTC.

J is TRBJ2-3 and V is TRBV13, with 10 bases identical to TRBD2. CDR1 is PRHDT, CDR2 FYEKMQ, per germline (reference sequence). The trim removed 4 bases at V and 5 bases at J, leaving 6 bases unmatched. This CDR3 has 15 residues. CDR3 DNA sequence: TGTGCCAGCAGCTCTCTAGCGGGAGAACAAGATACGCAGTATTTT. Its translation is CASSSLAGEQDTQYF.